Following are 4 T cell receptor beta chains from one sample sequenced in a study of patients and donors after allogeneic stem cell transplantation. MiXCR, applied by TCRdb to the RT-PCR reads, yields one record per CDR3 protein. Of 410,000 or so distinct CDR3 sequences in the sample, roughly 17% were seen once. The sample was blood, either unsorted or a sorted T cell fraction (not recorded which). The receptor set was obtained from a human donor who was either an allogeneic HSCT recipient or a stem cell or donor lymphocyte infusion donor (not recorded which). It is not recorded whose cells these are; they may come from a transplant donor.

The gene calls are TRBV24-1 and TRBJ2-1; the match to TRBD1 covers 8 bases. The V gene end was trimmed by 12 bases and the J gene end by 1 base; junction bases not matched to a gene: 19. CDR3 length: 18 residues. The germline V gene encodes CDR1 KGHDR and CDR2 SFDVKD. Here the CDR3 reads CAPLGSGTGRISYNEQFF. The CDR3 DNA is TGTGCCCCCCTGGGGTCTGGGACAGGAAGAATTTCCTACAATGAGCAGTTCTTC.

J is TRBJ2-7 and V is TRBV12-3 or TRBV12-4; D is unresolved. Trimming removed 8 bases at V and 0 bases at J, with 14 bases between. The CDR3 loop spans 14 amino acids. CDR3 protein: CASSVTRSSYEQYF. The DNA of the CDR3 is TGTGCCAGCTCAGTTACGAGAAGCTCCTACGAGCAGTACTTC.

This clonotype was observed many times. The CDR3 sequence is CASSQGVGEFF. The CDR3 DNA reads as TGTGCCAGCAGTCAAGGGGTAGGGGAGTTCTTC. V and J are TRBV6-2 or TRBV6-3 and TRBJ2-1, with D perhaps matching TRBD1 (5 bases). CDR1 MNHEY and CDR2 SVGEGT come from the germline V gene. The V and J ends lost 5 bases and 14 bases respectively, with 13 bases between them. There are 11 residues in the CDR3.

In DNA, the CDR3 is TGTGCCAGCAGCGTGAACCGGGCCCGGAGAACTGAAGCTTTCTTT. Its translation is CASSVNRARRTEAFF. The rearrangement joins TRBV11-2 to TRBJ1-1; no clear D gene. Germline lookup yields CDR1 SGHAT and CDR2 FQNNGV. This CDR3 is 15 amino acids long. Trimming left V 5 bases short and J 5 bases short, with 18 bases between.